The 24 T cell receptor beta chains below come from one sample, sequenced in a study of OX40 agonist ivuxolimab in advanced cancers. Profiling relied on immunoSEQ multiplex PCR, and the TCRdb table lists in-frame clones only, not all of them. The sample records under 85,000 clones, around 82% being singletons. Sequencing was performed on CD4+ or CD8+ T cells sorted from blood, taken in a trial of the OX40 agonist ivuxolimab. The receptors derive from an adult with an advanced solid tumor such as melanoma, head and neck, liver or kidney cancer.

V is TRBV7-2 and J is TRBJ1-6; D is ambiguous. V gave up 1 base and J gave up 10 bases, with 11 bases separating them. Germline CDR1 reads SGHTA; CDR2 reads FQGNSA. The CDR3 extends over 14 amino acids. CDR3 nucleotide sequence: TGTGCCAGCAGCTTAGGGGCAGGACCCTCACCCCTCCACTTT. Protein: CASSLGAGPSPLHF.

V and J are TRBV18 and TRBJ1-2; no clear D gene. V was pared by 3 bases and J by 2 bases, with 4 bases between. Germline V gives CDR1 KGHSH, CDR2 LQKENI. This CDR3 spans 12 amino acids. CDR3 residues: CASSPENYGYTF. CDR3 sequence (DNA): TGTGCCAGCTCACCCGAAAACTATGGCTACACCTTC. The entire variable domain, with the rest obtained from reference TRBV18 and TRBJ1-2, is as follows: NAGVMQNPRHLVRRRGQEARLRCSPMKGHSHVYWYRQLPEEGLKFMVYLQKENIIDESGMPKERFSAEFPKEGPSILRIQQVVRGDSAAYFCASSPENYGYTFGSGTRLTVV.

The CDR3: CASGETTNEKLFF. In DNA, the CDR3 is TGCGCCAGCGGGGAAACAACTAATGAAAAACTGTTTTTT. The chain joins TRBV5-1 to TRBJ1-4; D is unclear. This CDR3 region has 13 residues. The germline V and J ends were trimmed by 7 bases and 0 bases, with 7 bases remaining between them. CDR1 and CDR2 from the germline V gene are SGHRS and YFSETQ.

The rearrangement joins TRBV19 to TRBJ2-1; 9 nucleotides line up with TRBD1. Losses at the gene ends were 1 base for V and 4 bases for J; bases not matched to a gene: 5. The V gene's germline CDR1 is LNHDA and CDR2 SQIVND (reference sequence). The CDR3 contains 16 residues. Here the CDR3 DNA reads TGTGCCAGTAGTATAGGGAGGGGACAGGGATACAATGAGCAGTTCTTC. This codes for CASSIGRGQGYNEQFF.

DNA for the CDR3: TGTGCCAGCAGCTTAAGGGCAGGGTTGGACTATGGCTACACCTTC. It codes for CASSLRAGLDYGYTF. The chain combines TRBV7-8 with TRBJ1-2; D is perhaps TRBD1 (5 bases). Trimming pared 2 bases from V and 3 bases from J, leaving 13 bases between. The CDR3 covers 15 residues. Germline lookup yields CDR1 SGHVS and CDR2 FQNEAQ.

The V gene is TRBV6-6, the J gene TRBJ1-1; a weak D match, TRBD1 (5 bases). CDR3 length: 13 residues. Per the germline V gene, CDR1 is MNHNY and CDR2 is SVGAGI (reference sequence). With 6 bases removed from V and 5 bases from J, the gap between germline ends came to 13 bases. The CDR3 is CASSHSGVTEAFF. DNA for the CDR3: TGTGCCAGCAGCCACTCGGGGGTTACTGAAGCTTTCTTT.

This clone was seen just once. The J gene is TRBJ2-3, the V gene TRBV5-6; the D call may be TRBD1 or TRBD2 (5 bases each). Germline assignment: CDR1 SGHDT and CDR2 YYEEEE. CDR3 size: 14 residues. The V and J ends lost 4 bases and 6 bases respectively, with 15 bases between them. The CDR3 reads CASSLGRGADTQYF. CDR3 DNA: TGTGCCAGCAGCCTGGGAAGGGGAGCGGATACGCAGTATTTT. Looking up the rest from reference TRBV5-6 and TRBJ2-3 gives the full variable domain: DAGVTQSPTHLIKTRGQQVTLRCSPKSGHDTVSWYQQALGQGPQFIFQYYEEEERQRGNFPDRFSGHQFPNYSSELNVNALLLGDSALYLCASSLGRGADTQYFGPGTRLTVL.

V and J are TRBV9 and TRBJ1-1; 8 bases are shared with TRBD1. V lost 4 bases, J lost 6 bases, and 11 bases stayed unmatched. Per germline, CDR1 SGDLS and CDR2 YYNGEE. The CDR3 totals 15 residues. The CDR3 nucleotides read TGTGCCAGCAGCCCAACGGACAGGGTCGGCGCTGAAGCTTTCTTT. Translated, it gives CASSPTDRVGAEAFF.

The CDR3 coding sequence is TGCGCCAGCAGCCCGGGGGATTCCTACGAGCAGTACTTC. It yields the protein CASSPGDSYEQYF. The chain joins TRBV5-1 to TRBJ2-7, with D maybe TRBD2 (6 bases). Deletions cut 4 bases from V and 1 base from J, with 9 bases between. CDR1 and CDR2 from the germline V gene are SGHRS and YFSETQ. CDR3 length: 13 residues.

The V and J genes are TRBV10-3 and TRBJ1-3, with no clear D. The CDR3 is made up of 12 amino acids. The germline V and J ends were trimmed by 6 bases and 16 bases, with 19 bases remaining between them. Germline V gene data show CDR1 as ENHRY and CDR2 as SYGVKD. The CDR3 nucleotides read TGTGCCATCAGCCAAGGAACGGCAGCGGAGTATTTT. This translates into CAISQGTAAEYF.

This clone occurred once. The chain combines TRBV6-1 with TRBJ1-5, with 10 bases fitting TRBD1. J lost 6 bases, V lost 8 bases, and 7 bases had no gene match. The CDR3 length is 14 residues. Germline V CDR1 and CDR2: MNHNS, SASEGT. The CDR3: CASVSTGGSQPQHF. The CDR3 DNA follows: TGTGCCAGCGTCTCGACAGGGGGCAGTCAGCCCCAGCATTTT.

CDR3 coding DNA: TGTGCCAGCAGTGAACGGCCCTACGAGCAGTACTTC. Translating it yields CASSERPYEQYF. The V gene is TRBV25-1, the J gene TRBJ2-7; no firm D call. CDR1 is MGHDK and CDR2 is SYGVNS in the germline V gene. The germline V and J ends were trimmed by 2 bases and 2 bases, with 4 bases remaining between them. The CDR3 contains 12 residues.

The chain couples TRBV6-6 to TRBJ1-4; TRBD1 aligns across 8 bases. V dropped 10 bases and J dropped 8; count of bases not matched to a gene: 9. From germline, CDR1 is MNHNY and CDR2 SVGAGI (reference sequence). The CDR3 consists of 13 residues. The chain's CDR3 is CAIHRGIREKLFF. CDR3 in DNA: TGTGCCATTCACAGGGGGATTAGAGAAAAACTGTTTTTT.

This chain connects TRBV2 to TRBJ1-3; no firm D call. CDR3 length: 14 residues. The ends were cut back, 2 bases at V and 4 bases at J, with 9 bases in the middle. Germline values: CDR1 SNHLY, CDR2 FYNNEI. CDR3: CASSELGWGNTIYF. For the CDR3, the DNA is TGTGCCAGCAGTGAATTGGGTTGGGGAAACACCATATATTTT.

The rearrangement uses TRBV28 and TRBJ2-1; 10 bases are a match to TRBD2. V lost 5 bases, J lost 9 bases, and 1 base stayed unmatched. The CDR3 length is 12 residues. Germline V gene sequence: CDR1 MDHEN, CDR2 SYDVKM. CDR3 sequence reads: CASSTSGIEQFF. The CDR3 DNA reads TGTGCCAGCAGTACTAGCGGGATTGAGCAGTTCTTC.

Of note for this clone: In the same sample, other DNA sequences code for this CDR3. The V gene is TRBV29-1, the J gene TRBJ1-4, with TRBD1 identical over 7 bases. The trim removed 7 bases at V and 7 bases at J, leaving 9 bases unmatched. The CDR3 is 13 amino acids. The V gene's germline CDR1 is SQVTM and CDR2 ANQGSEA. The CDR3 DNA sequence: TGCAGCGCTCGACAGGGAGGGAGTGAAAAACTGTTTTTT. Its translation is CSARQGGSEKLFF.

The gene calls are TRBV9 and TRBJ2-7; 8 bases align to TRBD1. V trimming: 2 bases; J trimming: 5 bases; junction bases outside the gene matches: 12. The germline CDR1 and CDR2 sequences are SGDLS and YYNGEE. The CDR3 is made up of 16 amino acids. The CDR3 region has the DNA TGTGCCAGCAGCGTTCTCCCTGCAGGGGGCTCACACGAGCAGTACTTC. Encoded protein: CASSVLPAGGSHEQYF.

The rearrangement uses TRBV13 and TRBJ2-7, with D maybe TRBD2 (6 bases). With 0 bases removed from V and 4 bases from J, the gap between germline ends came to 16 bases. Germline assignment: CDR1 PRHDT and CDR2 FYEKMQ (reference sequence). The CDR3 sequence is 16 residues long. This CDR3 reads CASSLGPAGGPYEQYF. The CDR3 bases are TGTGCCAGCAGCTTAGGTCCCGCCGGAGGGCCGTACGAGCAGTACTTC.

This chain links TRBV7-2 with TRBJ2-1; no clear D gene. Trimming shortened V by 4 bases and J by 2 bases, and 12 bases separated the two germline ends. The CDR3 is 15 residues long. Germline loops: CDR1 SGHTA, CDR2 FQGNSA. Here the CDR3 reads CASSSFQTTYNEQFF. CDR3 DNA: TGTGCCAGCAGCTCCTTTCAAACAACCTACAATGAGCAGTTCTTC. The full variable domain, completed using reference TRBV7-2 and TRBJ2-1, is GAGVSQSPSNKVTEKGKDVELRCDPISGHTALYWYRQSLGQGLEFLIYFQGNSAPDKSGLPSDRFSAERTGGSVSTLTIQRTQQEDSAVYLCASSSFQTTYNEQFFGPGTRLTVL.

The genes are TRBV9 and TRBJ2-1; 9 bases are shared with TRBD2. CDR3 length: 15 residues. Germline CDR1 is SGDLS and CDR2 is YYNGEE. V trimming: 0 bases; J trimming: 6 bases; junction bases outside the gene matches: 4. For the CDR3, the DNA is TGTGCCAGCAGCGTAGTGGTAGCGGGAGTCAATGAGCAGTTCTTC. This encodes CASSVVVAGVNEQFF.

Of note for this clone: Because it lacks the conserved phenylalanine or tryptophan at the end, this CDR3 is likely a read error. This chain connects TRBV2 to TRBJ1-2; D perhaps matches TRBD1 (5 bases). CDR1 and CDR2 (germline): SNHLY, FYNNEI. Trimming stripped 5 bases from V and 6 bases from J, with 7 bases between. There are 11 residues in the CDR3. The CDR3 DNA sequence: TGTGCCAGCAGTAGGACACATGGCTACACCCTC. Its translation is CASSRTHGYTL.

The chain couples TRBV19 to TRBJ1-1, with D unresolved. With 3 bases removed from V and 1 base from J, the gap between germline ends came to 9 bases. This CDR3 is built from 14 residues. The germline V gene encodes CDR1 LNHDA and CDR2 SQIVND (reference sequence). CDR3 sequence reads: CASSMVPGNTEAFF. The CDR3 coding sequence is TGTGCCAGTAGTATGGTTCCAGGGAACACTGAAGCTTTCTTT.

The rearrangement joins TRBV9 to TRBJ1-2; 7 bases fit TRBD1. J lost 3 bases, V lost 0 bases, and 5 bases had no gene match. The CDR3 runs to 15 residues. The germline gives CDR1 SGDLS, CDR2 YYNGEE. The CDR3 region is CASSVGGTEYYGYTF. In nucleotides, the CDR3 is TGTGCCAGCAGCGTAGGAGGGACAGAGTACTATGGCTACACCTTC.

The CDR3 reads CASSLGQGVGPGELFF. The CDR3 nucleotides read TGCGCCAGCAGCTTGGGACAGGGAGTTGGACCCGGGGAGCTGTTTTTT. J is TRBJ2-2 and V is TRBV5-1, with 7 bases lining up with TRBD1. V was clipped by 0 bases and J by 6 bases; unmatched bases: 8. The CDR3 is 16 residues long. The germline V gene has CDR1 SGHRS and CDR2 YFSETQ.